These T cell receptor beta chains were read from a single sample in a study of glioma-infiltrating T cells after dendritic cell vaccination. Sequenced by immunoSEQ multiplex PCR; TCRdb stores in-frame clones only, minus some. This sample has more than 95,000 clones; more than 80% occur once, and the top ten carry approximately 12%. Sequences were derived from blood, sampled before dendritic cell vaccination. These receptors all stem from a human donor with glioblastoma. CDR3s include the opening cysteine and the closing phenylalanine or tryptophan. Each record gives: J gene, V gene, clone size, D gene, CDR3 length, CDR3 protein, CDR3 DNA. A D gene is named only where the DNA matches it firmly. Rows may omit the clone size; those that give it use once, few, many or a size class.

>TRBJ2-5|TRBV6-5|-|TRBD1|14
CASSRPGQGETQYF
TGTGCCAGCAGCCGTCCGGGACAGGGGGAGACCCAGTACTTC
>TRBJ2-1|TRBV4-3|-|TRBD2|16
CASSPFFGGEYNEQFF
TGCGCCAGCAGTCCTTTTTTCGGGGGGGAGTACAATGAGCAGTTCTTC
>TRBJ2-2|TRBV18|-|-|19
CASSPPHLLWGVTTGELFF
TGTGCCAGCTCACCACCTCATCTCCTCTGGGGGGTTACCACCGGGGAGCTGTTTTTT
>TRBJ1-1|TRBV4-3|few|-|15
CASSQNSQGATEAFF
TGCGCCAGCAGCCAAAACTCACAGGGTGCCACTGAAGCTTTCTTT
>TRBJ2-2|TRBV5-6|-|TRBD2|16
CASRRLAGVTTGELFF
TGTGCCAGCAGGCGACTAGCGGGGGTTACCACCGGGGAGCTGTTTTTT
>TRBJ2-1|TRBV9|few|TRBD2|14
CASSPGTRPNEQFF
TGTGCCAGCAGCCCCGGGACTAGACCCAATGAGCAGTTCTTC
>TRBJ2-5|TRBV5-1|-|-|14
CASSPEADKETQYF
TGCGCCAGCAGCCCGGAGGCGGATAAAGAGACCCAGTACTTC
>TRBJ2-5|TRBV10-3|-|-|15
CAISEGPRGGETQYF
TGTGCCATCAGTGAGGGGCCTCGGGGAGGAGAGACCCAGTACTTC
>TRBJ1-1|TRBV10-1|few|TRBD1|13
CASSPGGLAEAFF
TGCGCCAGCAGTCCAGGGGGCTTGGCTGAAGCTTTCTTT
>TRBJ2-7|TRBV5-4|-|TRBD1|14
CASSSPGGSYEQYF
TGTGCCAGCAGCTCGCCAGGGGGTTCCTACGAGCAGTACTTC
>TRBJ1-6|TRBV6-6|-|-|14
CASTDLNLNSPLHF
TGTGCCAGCACCGATTTGAACTTAAATTCACCCCTCCACTTT
>TRBJ2-7|TRBV18|-|TRBD2|17
CASSPPSPSGGKYEQYF
TGTGCCAGCTCACCACCGTCCCCCAGCGGGGGGAAGTACGAGCAGTACTTC
>TRBJ2-2|TRBV9|-|-|15
CASSLRGAGTGELFF
TGTGCCAGCAGCCTTCGGGGGGCGGGCACCGGGGAGCTGTTTTTT
>TRBJ2-5|TRBV18|-|TRBD2|16
CASSPQKEAGGKTQYF
TGTGCCAGCTCACCACAAAAGGAAGCGGGGGGTAAGACCCAGTACTTC
>TRBJ1-2|TRBV4-2|few|-|15
CASSQNDNPSYGYTF
TGTGCCAGCAGCCAAAATGACAATCCCTCCTATGGCTACACCTTC
>TRBJ2-1|TRBV11-2|-|-|14
CASSLLLGADEQFF
TGTGCCAGCAGCTTATTACTGGGGGCAGATGAGCAGTTCTTC
>TRBJ1-5|TRBV21-1|-|-|13
CANSQGAEQPQHF
TGTGCCAACTCACAGGGGGCGGAGCAGCCCCAGCATTTT
>TRBJ1-6|TRBV27|-|-|14
CASSLWGPASPLHF
TGTGCCAGCAGTTTATGGGGGCCGGCTTCACCCCTCCACTTT
>TRBJ1-3|TRBV11-3|-|TRBD1|15
CASSGTGISGNTIYF
TGTGCCAGCAGCGGGACAGGGATCTCTGGAAACACCATATATTTT
>TRBJ1-5|TRBV27|-|-|14
CASSFPGEGQPQHF
TGTGCCAGCAGTTTCCCGGGGGAGGGGCAGCCCCAGCATTTT
>TRBJ1-6|TRBV30|-|-|14
CAWNPENYNSPLHF
TGTGCCTGGAATCCCGAGAACTATAATTCACCCCTCCACTTT
>TRBJ2-7|TRBV11-2|-|-|15
CASSLGRVNSYEQYF
TGTGCCAGCAGCTTAGGCCGGGTCAATTCCTACGAGCAGTACTTC
>TRBJ1-2|TRBV5-1|-|-|14
CASSSQGPNYGYTF
TGCGCCAGCAGCTCCCAGGGGCCTAACTATGGCTACACCTTC
>TRBJ2-7|TRBV19|-|-|13
CAYSGCDSYEQYF
TGTGCCTATTCGGGATGTGATTCCTACGAGCAGTACTTC
>TRBJ1-5|TRBV19|-|-|15
CASSTTDSPYQPQHF
TGTGCCAGTAGTACGACAGACAGCCCCTATCAGCCCCAGCATTTT
>TRBJ2-7|TRBV27|-|TRBD2|15
CASRHSGGAFYEQYF
TGTGCCAGCAGACACAGCGGGGGGGCCTTCTACGAGCAGTACTTC
>TRBJ2-7|TRBV19|-|-|13
CASRAQGLYEQYF
TGTGCCAGTAGGGCCCAGGGATTATACGAGCAGTACTTC